This T cell receptor beta chain was captured in a study of molecular identifiers for immune sequencing clone quantification. Study-wide findings and caveats: In a background of roughly 970,000 naive cells, spiked Jurkat TCR RNA from one cell was reportedly detectable.

Looked up from germline, CDR1 is SGHTA and CDR2 is FQGNSA. The CDR3 is 12 amino acids. V gave up 3 bases and J gave up 7 bases, with 10 bases separating them. As concerns this clonotype: The antigen remains unidentified. A much bigger clone sits one base away, suggesting this may be a read error.

TCRdb reprocessed the PCR reads via MiXCR and lists one record per CDR3 protein. The sample shows about 100,000 distinct CDR3 sequences, 36% of them seen only once. The sample consisted of naive CD8+ T cells from blood, with Jurkat cell RNA spiked in. This sample's subset: FACS-sorted CD8+CD4-CCR7+CD45RA+ naive T cells. The TCR sequence derives from a human donor in good health. Some libraries in this study had Jurkat cell RNA spiked in. The J gene is TRBJ2-7, the V gene TRBV7-2; D is ambiguous. The CDR3 protein is CASSFAPREQYF. DNA for the CDR3: TGTGCCAGCAGCTTTGCCCCAAGGGAGCAGTACTTC.